This T cell receptor beta chain was recovered during a study of glioma-infiltrating T cells after dendritic cell vaccination. Time point given: after dendritic cell vaccination, including at tumor progression/relapse. Germline V lookup: CDR1 SGHTA, CDR2 FQGNSA. The CDR3 spans 13 residues. V was clipped by 5 bases and J by 16 bases, with 21 bases between them. Sequencing used immunoSEQ multiplex PCR; TCRdb keeps in-frame clones, though not all of them. The table records 75,000 to 85,000 clones, around nine tenths of them present only once. This material consisted of blood, taken after dendritic cell vaccination. V is TRBV7-2 and J is TRBJ2-1; D is unresolved. This TCR came from a human donor with glioblastoma. DNA for the CDR3: TGTGCCAGCAGCACGTACGGCGCTAGTTTAGGATTCTTC. Amino acid sequence: CASSTYGASLGFF.